This T cell receptor beta chain emerged from a study of graft-versus-host responses after intestinal transplantation. Study-level information: All of the recipients had induction that used anti-thymocyte globulin, then tacrolimus and steroids for about 3 years. Points from the study as a whole: Some patients had graft-donor T cell macrochimerism, and their allografts showed high graft-versus-host to host-versus-graft clonal ratios. GvH clonotypes were identified within recipient marrow, with a subset emerging first in ileum or blood.

The germline V gene has CDR1 SQVTM and CDR2 ANQGSEA. V lost 3 bases, J lost 5 bases, and 13 bases stayed unmatched. The CDR3 covers 16 residues. Data came from immunoSEQ multiplex PCR; TCRdb stores just in-frame clones and leaves some out. Here the sample spans about 6,900 clones, around a quarter being singletons. Plates contained some 200,000 CFSE-labeled responder cells and some 200,000 irradiated, violet-dye-labeled stimulator cells. Proliferating responders of the CD3+CD4+ and CD3+CD8+ phenotypes with low CFSE were sorted after the reaction. This sample comprised alloreactive CD8+ T cells from a mixed lymphocyte reaction culture, obtained before transplantation. The sample's subset: CFSE-low proliferating T cells sorted from roughly 6-day pre-transplant mixed lymphocyte reaction (GvH or HvG direction). J is TRBJ1-1 and V is TRBV29-1; TRBD1 matches at 9 bases. The sequence came from a human patient who was an organ donor for intestinal transplantation. In nucleotides, the CDR3 is TGCAGCGTTGAGGCACGGGACAGGGTGGTGGTTACTGAAGCTTTCTTT. It specifies CSVEARDRVVVTEAFF.